A single sample is the source of the 11 T cell receptor beta chains below, sequenced in a study of radiotherapy plus CTLA-4 blockade in lung cancer. Data came from immunoSEQ multiplex PCR; TCRdb stores just in-frame clones and leaves some out. Among tens of thousands of clones listed, around 77% were seen once. The material sequenced was peripheral blood, taken from a patient treated with radiotherapy plus ipilimumab. The receptors originated from a human donor with non-small cell lung cancer whose response to radiotherapy plus ipilimumab could not be evaluated.

The sample holds one count of this clone. The J gene is TRBJ1-1, the V gene TRBV10-3, with D unclear. This CDR3 has 13 amino acids. Germline values: CDR1 ENHRY, CDR2 SYGVKD. With 4 bases removed from V and 1 base from J, the gap between germline ends came to 7 bases. CDR3 protein: CAISGAGNTEAFF. Written as DNA, the CDR3 is TGTGCCATCAGTGGTGCAGGGAACACTGAAGCTTTCTTT.

The sample holds a few counts of this clone. The J gene is TRBJ1-4, the V gene TRBV21-1; the table's TRBD1 call for D was not verified on the DNA. TRBV21-1 is a known pseudogene. The CDR3 contains 15 residues. The CDR3 DNA sequence: TGTGCCAGCAGCAGCCGGGACAGGGTGGAGGAAAAACTGTTTTTT. It encodes CASSSRDRVEEKLFF.

This clone has only a few counts. This chain connects TRBV19 to TRBJ1-2; TRBD1 matches 7 bases. The CDR3 length is 15 residues. Trimming took 10 bases from V and 0 from J; bases not matched to a gene: 11. From germline, CDR1 is LNHDA and CDR2 SQIVND (reference sequence). CDR3 region: CATLKLTGTNYGYTF. As DNA, the CDR3 is TGTGCCACCCTGAAGCTGACAGGGACTAACTATGGCTACACCTTC.

The chain joins TRBV18 to TRBJ2-7; D perhaps matches TRBD2 (5 bases). V lost 3 bases to trimming and J lost 0 bases, with 18 bases between them. The CDR3 is made up of 17 amino acids. Germline loops: CDR1 KGHSH, CDR2 LQKENI. CDR3 in amino acids: CASSPYPVGGFSYEQYF. CDR3 bases: TGTGCCAGCTCACCCTACCCTGTAGGAGGTTTCTCCTACGAGCAGTACTTC.

This clone was detected once. This chain uses TRBV4-3 with TRBJ2-5; possible D gene TRBD2, 5 bases. The assigned J gene may be wrong: the sequence end matches TRBJ2-7 better. The germline gives CDR1 LGHNA, CDR2 YSLEER. CDR3 length: 14 residues. The CDR3 is CASSQDGGYYEQYF. In nucleotides, the CDR3 is TGCGCCAGCAGCCAAGATGGCGGGTACTACGAGCAGTACTTC.

The chain couples TRBV28 to TRBJ1-5, with 7 positions matching TRBD1. The length of the CDR3 is 13 residues. V gave up 7 bases and J gave up 2 bases; unmatched junction bases: 2. In germline, CDR1 is MDHEN, CDR2 SYDVKM. The DNA for the CDR3 is TGTGCCAGCATCCAGGGGGGCAATCAGCCCCAGCATTTT. It translates to CASIQGGNQPQHF.

CDR3 coding DNA: TGTGCCAGCAGTTACAGGACAGGGGCCAACGTCCTGACTTTC. Translation gives CASSYRTGANVLTF. The chain joins TRBV6-5 to TRBJ2-6, with D perhaps matching TRBD1 (5 bases). The CDR3 totals 14 residues. Germline V gives CDR1 MNHEY, CDR2 SVGAGI. V was shortened by 2 bases and J by 4 bases, with 6 bases between the two germline ends.

The V gene is TRBV30, the J gene TRBJ2-3; tentatively, D is TRBD2 (6 bases). V lost 5 bases, J lost 1 base, and 10 bases lay in between. There are 13 residues in the CDR3. CDR1 GTSNPN and CDR2 SVGIG come from the germline V gene (reference sequence). CDR3 residues: CAWERVRTDTQYF. CDR3 DNA sequence: TGTGCCTGGGAGCGGGTCCGCACAGATACGCAGTATTTT. Full variable domain (remainder filled in from reference TRBV30 and TRBJ2-3): SQTIHQWPATLVQPVGSPLSLECTVEGTSNPNLYWYRQAAGRGLQLLFYSVGIGQISSEVPQNLSASRPQDRQFILSSKKLLLSDSGFYLCAWERVRTDTQYFGPGTRLTVL.

The chain joins TRBV28 to TRBJ2-2; no clear D. The CDR3 has 13 amino acids. Trimming took 3 bases from V and 5 from J, leaving 7 bases between them. Germline lookup yields CDR1 MDHEN and CDR2 SYDVKM. The CDR3 sequence: CASSLLQTGELFF. The CDR3 DNA follows: TGTGCCAGCAGTTTGTTACAGACCGGGGAGCTGTTTTTT.

The chain employs TRBV28 and TRBJ2-2, with D possibly matching TRBD1 (5 bases). Germline V gives CDR1 MDHEN, CDR2 SYDVKM. The CDR3 totals 14 residues. The ends were cut back, 7 bases at V and 6 bases at J, with 15 bases in the middle. CDR3 loop: CASKPQGFAGELFF. CDR3 in DNA: TGTGCCAGCAAACCTCAGGGTTTCGCCGGGGAGCTGTTTTTT.

This clone showed up just once. The genes are TRBV5-1 and TRBJ2-5; D is unresolved. The J call may be faulty, since TRBJ2-7 better matches the DNA end. This CDR3 has 14 amino acids. CDR1 is SGHRS, CDR2 YFSETQ, per germline. CDR3 sequence (DNA): TGCGCCAGCAGCTTGGACGGCGGTTCCTACGAGCAGTACTTC. Its protein product is CASSLDGGSYEQYF.